This T cell receptor (beta chain) emerged from a study of blood T cell repertoires in COVID-19. Study summary: Material from acute and convalescent COVID-19 was sourced from the United States, Italy and Spain. PBMCs, B-cell-depleted T cells, or T cells were the source of the cDNA or gDNA that made up the material.

In the study's own analysis: Scientists estimated how many nucleated cells there were by amplifying reference gene primers. The protocol was immunoSEQ multiplex PCR, while the TCRdb copy is restricted to in-frame clones and leaves out a portion. V and J calls and clone size are those listed in that table; D and trimming were worked out from the DNA. The table includes some 100,000 clones, 65% to 80% detected once. Losses at the gene ends were 3 bases for V and 15 bases for J; bases not matched to a gene: 13. Germline values: CDR1 MDHEN, CDR2 SYDVKM. This CDR3 has 14 amino acids. This receptor was identified in a man aged 50-60 years with acute or convalescent COVID-19. Sequenced input: peripheral blood. The chain has TRBV28 and TRBJ2-1, with TRBD2 matching over 8 bases. CDR3 protein: CASSFRLGLVHPFF. The CDR3, as DNA: TGTGCCAGCAGTTTTCGTTTGGGACTAGTCCATCCGTTCTTC.